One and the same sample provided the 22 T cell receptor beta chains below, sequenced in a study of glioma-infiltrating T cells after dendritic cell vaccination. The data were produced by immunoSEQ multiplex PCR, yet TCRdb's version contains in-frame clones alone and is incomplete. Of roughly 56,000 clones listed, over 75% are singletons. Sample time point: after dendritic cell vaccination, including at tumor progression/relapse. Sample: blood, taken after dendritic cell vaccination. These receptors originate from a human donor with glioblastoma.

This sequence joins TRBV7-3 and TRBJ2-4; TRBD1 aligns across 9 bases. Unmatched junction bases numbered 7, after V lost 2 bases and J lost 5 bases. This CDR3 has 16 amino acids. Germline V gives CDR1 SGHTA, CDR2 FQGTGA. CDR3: CASSLGLGQGQNIQYF. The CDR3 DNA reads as TGTGCCAGCAGCTTAGGCTTGGGACAGGGCCAAAACATTCAGTACTTC.

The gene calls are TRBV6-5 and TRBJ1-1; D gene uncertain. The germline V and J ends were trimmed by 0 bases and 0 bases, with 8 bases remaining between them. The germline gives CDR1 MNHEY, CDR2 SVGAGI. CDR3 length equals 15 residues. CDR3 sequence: CASSYSFQMNTEAFF. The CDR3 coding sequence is TGTGCCAGCAGTTACTCGTTTCAGATGAACACTGAAGCTTTCTTT.

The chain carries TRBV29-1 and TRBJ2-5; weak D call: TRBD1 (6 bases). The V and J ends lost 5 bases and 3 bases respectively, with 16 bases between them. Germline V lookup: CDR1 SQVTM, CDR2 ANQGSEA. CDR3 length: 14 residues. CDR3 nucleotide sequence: TGCAGCGTTCTTACAGGGTTGGGAGAAGAGACCCAGTACTTC. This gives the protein CSVLTGLGEETQYF.

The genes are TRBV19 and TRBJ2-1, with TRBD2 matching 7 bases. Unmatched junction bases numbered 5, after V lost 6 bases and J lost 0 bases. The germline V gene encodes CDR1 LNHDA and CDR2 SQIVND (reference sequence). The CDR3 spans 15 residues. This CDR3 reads CASSTGTTSYNEQFF. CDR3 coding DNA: TGTGCCAGTAGCACCGGGACTACCTCCTACAATGAGCAGTTCTTC.

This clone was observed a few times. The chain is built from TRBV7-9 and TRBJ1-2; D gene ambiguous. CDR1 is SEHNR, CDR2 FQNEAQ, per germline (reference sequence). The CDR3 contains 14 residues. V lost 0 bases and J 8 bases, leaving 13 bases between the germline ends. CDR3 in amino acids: CASSLAESRRGYTF. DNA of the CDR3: TGTGCCAGCAGCTTAGCGGAGTCGAGAAGGGGCTACACCTTC.

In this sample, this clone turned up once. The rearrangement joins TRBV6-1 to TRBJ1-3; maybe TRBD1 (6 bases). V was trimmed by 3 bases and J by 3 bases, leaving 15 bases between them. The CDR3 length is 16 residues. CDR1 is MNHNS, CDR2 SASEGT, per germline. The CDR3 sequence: CASSEGGGFLGNTIYF. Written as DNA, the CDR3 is TGTGCCAGCAGTGAGGGTGGGGGCTTTCTTGGAAACACCATATATTTT.

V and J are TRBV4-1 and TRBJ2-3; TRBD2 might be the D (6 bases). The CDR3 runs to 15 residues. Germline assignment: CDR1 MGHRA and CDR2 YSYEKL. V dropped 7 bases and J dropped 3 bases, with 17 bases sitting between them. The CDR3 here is CASKGLAVSTDTQYF. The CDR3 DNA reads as TGCGCCAGCAAGGGATTAGCGGTCTCAACAGATACGCAGTATTTT.

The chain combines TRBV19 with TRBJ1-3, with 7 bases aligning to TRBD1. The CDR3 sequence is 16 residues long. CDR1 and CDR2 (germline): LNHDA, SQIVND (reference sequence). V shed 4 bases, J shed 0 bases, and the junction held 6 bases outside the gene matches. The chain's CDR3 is CASSKGQQSSGNTIYF. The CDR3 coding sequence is TGTGCCAGTAGTAAGGGACAGCAGAGCTCTGGAAACACCATATATTTT.

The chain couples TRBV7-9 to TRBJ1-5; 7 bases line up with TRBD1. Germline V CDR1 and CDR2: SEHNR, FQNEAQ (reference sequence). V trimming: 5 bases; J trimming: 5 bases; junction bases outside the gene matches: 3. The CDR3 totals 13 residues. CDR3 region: CASSHRGDQPQHF. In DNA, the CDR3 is TGTGCCAGCAGCCACAGGGGCGATCAGCCCCAGCATTTT.

The CDR3 protein is CASSQVQWEGGYTF. The DNA of the CDR3 is TGTGCCAGCAGCCAAGTACAGTGGGAGGGTGGCTACACCTTC. The chain joins TRBV4-2 to TRBJ1-2; no reliable D call. Germline-derived CDR1 and CDR2 are LGHNA and YNFKEQ. The CDR3 loop spans 14 amino acids. V was pared by 1 base and J by 7 bases, with 13 bases between.

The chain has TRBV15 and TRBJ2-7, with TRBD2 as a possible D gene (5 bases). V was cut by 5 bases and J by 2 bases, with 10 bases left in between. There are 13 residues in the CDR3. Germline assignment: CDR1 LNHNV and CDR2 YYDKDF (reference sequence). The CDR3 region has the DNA TGTGCCACCAGCTTCGGGGTGGCCTACGAGCAGTACTTC. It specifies CATSFGVAYEQYF.

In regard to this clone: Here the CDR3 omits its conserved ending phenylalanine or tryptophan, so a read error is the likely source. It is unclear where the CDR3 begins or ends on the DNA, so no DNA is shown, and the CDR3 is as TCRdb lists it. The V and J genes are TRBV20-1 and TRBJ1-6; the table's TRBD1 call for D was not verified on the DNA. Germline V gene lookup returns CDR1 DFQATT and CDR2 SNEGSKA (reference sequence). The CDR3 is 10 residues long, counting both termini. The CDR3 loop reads CSASHRGSLS.

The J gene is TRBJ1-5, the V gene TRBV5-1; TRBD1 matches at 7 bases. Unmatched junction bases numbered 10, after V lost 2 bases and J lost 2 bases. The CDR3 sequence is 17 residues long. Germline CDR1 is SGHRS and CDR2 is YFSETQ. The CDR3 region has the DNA TGCGCCAGCAGCTTAGGTACAGGGGTTGGGGGCAATCAGCCCCAGCATTTT. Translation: CASSLGTGVGGNQPQHF. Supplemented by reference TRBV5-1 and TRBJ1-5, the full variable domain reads KAGVTQTPRYLIKTRGQQVTLSCSPISGHRSVSWYQQTPGQGLQFLFEYFSETQRNKGNFPGRFSGRQFSNSRSEMNVSTLELGDSALYLCASSLGTGVGGNQPQHFGDGTRLSIL.

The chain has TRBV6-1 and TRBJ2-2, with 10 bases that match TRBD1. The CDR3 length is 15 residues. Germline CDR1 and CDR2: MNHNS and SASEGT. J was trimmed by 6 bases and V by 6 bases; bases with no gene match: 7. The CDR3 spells CASRMGQGFAGELFF. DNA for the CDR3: TGTGCCAGCAGGATGGGACAGGGGTTTGCCGGGGAGCTGTTTTTT.

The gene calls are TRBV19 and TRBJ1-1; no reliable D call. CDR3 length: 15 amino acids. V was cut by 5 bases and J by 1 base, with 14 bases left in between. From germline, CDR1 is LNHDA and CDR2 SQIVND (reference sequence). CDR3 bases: TGTGCCAGTAGTGGTGAGACTGGAACGAACACTGAAGCTTTCTTT. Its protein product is CASSGETGTNTEAFF.

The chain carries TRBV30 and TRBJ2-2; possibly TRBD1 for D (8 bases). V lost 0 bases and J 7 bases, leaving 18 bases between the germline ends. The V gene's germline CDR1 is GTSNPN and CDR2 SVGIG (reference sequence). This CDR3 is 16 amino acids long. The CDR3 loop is CAWSVSWTGRDGELFF. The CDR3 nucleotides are TGTGCCTGGAGTGTCAGTTGGACAGGGAGGGACGGGGAGCTGTTTTTT.

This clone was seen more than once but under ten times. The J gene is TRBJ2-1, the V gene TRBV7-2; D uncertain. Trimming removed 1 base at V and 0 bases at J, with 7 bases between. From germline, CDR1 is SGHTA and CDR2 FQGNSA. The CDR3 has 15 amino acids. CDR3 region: CASSLERASYNEQFF. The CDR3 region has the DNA TGTGCCAGCAGCTTAGAGCGAGCCTCCTACAATGAGCAGTTCTTC.

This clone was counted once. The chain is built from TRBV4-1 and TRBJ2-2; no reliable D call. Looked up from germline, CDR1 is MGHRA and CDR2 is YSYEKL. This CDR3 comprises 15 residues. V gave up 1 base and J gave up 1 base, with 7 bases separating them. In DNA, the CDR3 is TGCGCCAGCAGCCAAGCCGGCGGGAACACCGGGGAGCTGTTTTTT. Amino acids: CASSQAGGNTGELFF.

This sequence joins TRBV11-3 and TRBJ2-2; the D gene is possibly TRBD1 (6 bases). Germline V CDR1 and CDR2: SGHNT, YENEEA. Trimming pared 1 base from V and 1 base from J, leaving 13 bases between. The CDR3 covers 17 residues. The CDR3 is CASSLVAGAGNTGELFF. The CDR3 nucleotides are TGTGCCAGCAGCTTAGTGGCAGGGGCCGGGAACACCGGGGAGCTGTTTTTT.

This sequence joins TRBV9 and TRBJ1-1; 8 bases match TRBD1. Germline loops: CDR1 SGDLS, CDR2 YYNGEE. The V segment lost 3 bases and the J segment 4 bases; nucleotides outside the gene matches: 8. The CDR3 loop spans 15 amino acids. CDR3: CASSGGQGTSTEAFF. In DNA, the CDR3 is TGTGCCAGCAGCGGAGGACAGGGAACGTCCACTGAAGCTTTCTTT. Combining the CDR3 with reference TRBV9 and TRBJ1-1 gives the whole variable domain DSGVTQTPKHLITATGQRVTLRCSPRSGDLSVYWYQQSLDQGLQFLIQYYNGEERAKGNILERFSAQQFPDLHSELNLSSLELGDSALYFCASSGGQGTSTEAFFGQGTRLTVV.

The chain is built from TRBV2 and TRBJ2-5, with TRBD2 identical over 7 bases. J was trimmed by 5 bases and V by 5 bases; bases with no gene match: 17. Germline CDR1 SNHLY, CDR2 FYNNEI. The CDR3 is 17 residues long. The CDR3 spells CASSPTRTSFLSETQYF. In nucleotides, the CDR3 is TGTGCCAGCAGTCCGACTCGGACTAGTTTTTTGAGCGAGACCCAGTACTTC.

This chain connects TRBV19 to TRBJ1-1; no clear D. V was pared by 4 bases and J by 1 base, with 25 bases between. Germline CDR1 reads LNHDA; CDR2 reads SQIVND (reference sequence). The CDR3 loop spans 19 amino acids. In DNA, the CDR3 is TGTGCCAGTAGTACTTTGGGCATCCAAAGCAAGACCAGGAACACTGAAGCTTTCTTT. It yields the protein CASSTLGIQSKTRNTEAFF.